This TCR beta chain was sequenced for a study of CD8+ T cells in alopecia areata. Study as a whole: Patients in the study were on tofacitinib for 6 to 18 months, then off it for 6 months. Study-wide results and limits: It was lesional scalp, especially alopecia totalis/universalis, that showed higher clonality than normal scalp.

Peripheral blood, together with lesional scalp punch biopsies, was collected from alopecia areata patients. Investigators sorted PBMCs to obtain both CD4+ and CD8+ T cells. Extraction and reverse transcription of RNA yielded cDNA as the sequencing template. Some clones are missing from TCRdb's copy, which holds only in-frame ones; the method was immunoSEQ multiplex PCR. The table lists over 200,000 clones, 50% to 70% of them singletons. The V end lost 3 bases, the J end lost 3 bases, and 15 bases lay between the germline ends. The length of the CDR3 is 14 residues. Germline CDR1 is GTSNPN and CDR2 is SVGIG (reference sequence). Turning to this clone: Its specificity is unknown.

V is TRBV30 and J is TRBJ2-7; tentative D call: TRBD1 (6 bases). The sample here was CD4+ T cells sorted from blood, taken at week 0. This sequence originates from a human donor with alopecia areata. CDR3 sequence reads: CAWRPPGHNYEQYF. DNA of the CDR3: TGTGCCTGGAGACCACCGGGACATAACTACGAGCAGTACTTC.